This entry lists 21 T cell receptor beta chains sequenced from one sample in a study of T cell responses to AZD1222 COVID-19 vaccine (dated by TCRdb to the early 2020s). Preparation of the library involved the immunoSEQ multiplex PCR assay. TCRdb took over this immuneACCESS table, retaining in-frame rearrangements with V and J assigned. Such tables are incomplete; in checked studies, under half of the missing clones stem from an unresolved V gene, and the remainder is unexplained. The sample table shows 140,000 to 150,000 clones, and roughly 89% are seen once. Together, the top ten hold over 1.5% of the sample. The label giving this sample's time point can be read as: baseline before first vaccination. Source: peripheral blood, taken on day 0 of AZD1222 vaccination. Receptor source: an adult in good health.

Concerning this clone itself: This specimen includes other DNA sequences encoding the same CDR3. This chain uses TRBV5-1 with TRBJ2-1, with unresolved D. The germline V gene encodes CDR1 SGHRS and CDR2 YFSETQ. The germline V and J ends were trimmed by 2 bases and 7 bases, with 4 bases remaining between them. The CDR3 is 11 residues long. The CDR3 spells CASSFLNEQFF. Written as DNA, the CDR3 is TGCGCCAGCAGCTTTTTGAATGAGCAGTTCTTC.

The J gene is TRBJ1-6, the V gene TRBV30; D perhaps matches TRBD1 (5 bases). The CDR3 consists of 14 residues. V shed 3 bases and J shed 4 bases, with 10 bases lying between them. Germline V gene lookup returns CDR1 GTSNPN and CDR2 SVGIG (reference sequence). Here the CDR3 reads CAWRGRGYNSPLHF. The CDR3 bases are TGTGCCTGGAGGGGCCGGGGGTATAATTCACCCCTCCACTTT.

The chain combines TRBV6-5 with TRBJ2-2, with 7 bases lining up with TRBD1. The CDR3 runs to 15 residues. V dropped 6 bases and J dropped 1; count of bases not matched to a gene: 5. Germline V CDR1 and CDR2: MNHEY, SVGAGI. CDR3 DNA sequence: TGTGCCAGCAGCGGACAGGTCATGAACACCGGGGAGCTGTTTTTT. Protein product: CASSGQVMNTGELFF.

CDR3 coding DNA: TGTGCCAGCAGCCCGGGGATCTATGGCTACACCTTC. Translated, it gives CASSPGIYGYTF. The genes are TRBV5-6 and TRBJ1-2; D remains ambiguous. Germline CDR1 reads SGHDT; CDR2 reads YYEEEE. The CDR3 length is 12 residues. Trimming shortened V by 4 bases and J by 4 bases, and 8 bases separated the two germline ends.

V is TRBV5-4 and J is TRBJ2-2; D remains ambiguous. V gave up 4 bases and J gave up 4 bases, with 11 bases separating them. CDR1 is SGHNT, CDR2 YYREEE, per germline (reference sequence). The CDR3 sequence is 14 residues long. The CDR3 loop is CASSIDVGTGELFF. CDR3 DNA sequence: TGTGCCAGCAGCATCGACGTCGGCACCGGGGAGCTGTTTTTT.

The chain combines TRBV13 with TRBJ2-3, with no clear D. Germline V gives CDR1 PRHDT, CDR2 FYEKMQ (reference sequence). CDR3 length: 13 residues. With 3 bases removed from V and 4 bases from J, the gap between germline ends came to 8 bases. In DNA form, the CDR3 reads TGTGCCAGCAGCTTCGGTCCGGCAGATACGCAGTATTTT. Protein sequence: CASSFGPADTQYF.

This clone has only one observation. J is TRBJ2-3 and V is TRBV5-1; D is undetermined. This CDR3 has 14 residues. The V gene lost 1 base and the J gene lost 4 bases, with 10 bases spanning the gap. The germline V gene has CDR1 SGHRS and CDR2 YFSETQ. CDR3 nucleotides: TGCGCCAGCAGCTTGTACTACGGGTCAGATACGCAGTATTTT. Translation: CASSLYYGSDTQYF.

The chain has TRBV6-5 and TRBJ1-1; a possible D gene is TRBD1 (6 bases). Germline V gene sequence: CDR1 MNHEY, CDR2 SVGAGI. The CDR3 length is 13 residues. V was pared by 7 bases and J by 4 bases, with 13 bases between. The CDR3 DNA reads TGTGCCAGCAATAGCAGGGGAGGCACTGAAGCTTTCTTT. Its protein is CASNSRGGTEAFF.

This clone has only one observation. The chain employs TRBV6-1 and TRBJ2-7; 7 positions agree with TRBD1. V lost 2 bases to trimming and J lost 3 bases; unmatched junction nucleotides: 7. The germline V gene encodes CDR1 MNHNS and CDR2 SASEGT. The CDR3 sequence is 15 residues long. The CDR3 reads CASSEKEAGGYEQYF. Written as DNA, the CDR3 is TGTGCCAGCAGTGAAAAGGAAGCAGGGGGCTACGAGCAGTACTTC.

This rearrangement joins TRBV19 to TRBJ1-1; TRBD1 is a possible D gene (5 bases). Germline loops: CDR1 LNHDA, CDR2 SQIVND (reference sequence). V lost 0 bases to trimming and J lost 5 bases, with 13 bases between them. CDR3 length: 15 amino acids. The CDR3 DNA sequence: TGTGCCAGTAGTATAGAGGCAGGGAGAGTTACTGAAGCTTTCTTT. Translation gives CASSIEAGRVTEAFF.

The genes are TRBV3-1 (or the pseudogene TRBV3-2) and TRBJ1-1; 9 bases agree with TRBD1. Losses at the gene ends were 0 bases for V and 4 bases for J; bases not matched to a gene: 3. This CDR3 region has 15 residues. The germline V gene encodes CDR1 LGHDT and CDR2 YNNKEL (reference sequence). Written as DNA, the CDR3 is TGTGCCAGCAGCCAAGAGTGGACAGGGGCCACTGAAGCTTTCTTT. Protein sequence: CASSQEWTGATEAFF.

The V gene is TRBV29-1, the J gene TRBJ2-4; 7 bases map to TRBD2. V lost 8 bases and J lost 1; bases outside the gene matches: 11. Germline CDR1 SQVTM, CDR2 ANQGSEA. The CDR3 covers 15 residues. CDR3 loop: CSPRVRAGAKNIQYF. CDR3 in DNA: TGCAGCCCCCGGGTCAGAGCGGGGGCCAAAAACATTCAGTACTTC.

CDR3 DNA sequence: TGTGCCAGCAGTGAGCGTCGGGGGGGTGGGATGCCCCAGCATTTT. Translating gives CASSERRGGGMPQHF. J is TRBJ1-5 and V is TRBV2; D is possibly TRBD1 (5 bases). This CDR3 is 15 amino acids long. Germline loops: CDR1 SNHLY, CDR2 FYNNEI. Trimming cost V 3 bases and J 9 bases, with 18 bases left between them.

The rearrangement links TRBV11-2 to TRBJ2-4; 8 bases are shared with TRBD1. V trimming: 4 bases; J trimming: 0 bases; junction bases outside the gene matches: 11. The CDR3 is made up of 18 amino acids. CDR1 SGHAT and CDR2 FQNNGV come from the germline V gene. CDR3 DNA: TGTGCCAGCAGCTCCTGGACAGGGTCGGTCGTAGCCAAAAACATTCAGTACTTC. Amino acid sequence: CASSSWTGSVVAKNIQYF.

J is TRBJ1-2 and V is TRBV27, with D unresolved. From germline, CDR1 is MNHEY and CDR2 SMNVEV (reference sequence). The CDR3 consists of 14 residues. The V gene lost 6 bases and the J gene lost 1 base, with 12 bases spanning the gap. CDR3 bases: TGTGCCAGCAGCCTCCGTCGATTTAACTATGGCTACACCTTC. Its translation is CASSLRRFNYGYTF.

This rearrangement joins TRBV5-6 to TRBJ1-1, with D possibly being TRBD1 (5 bases). The CDR3 covers 13 residues. CDR1 and CDR2 from the germline V gene are SGHDT and YYEEEE. Trimming took 3 bases from V and 0 from J, leaving 6 bases between them. The CDR3 DNA reads TGTGCCAGCAGCTGGGGCCTGAACACTGAAGCTTTCTTT. Its protein is CASSWGLNTEAFF.

The chain couples TRBV9 to TRBJ2-1; D may be TRBD1 or TRBD2 (5 bases each). The germline gives CDR1 SGDLS, CDR2 YYNGEE. V lost 2 bases and J lost 7, with 16 bases in between. The CDR3 runs to 15 residues. The CDR3 is CASSVGPQSANEQFF. The DNA of the CDR3 is TGTGCCAGCAGCGTGGGACCTCAAAGCGCAAATGAGCAGTTCTTC.

A word on this clone: Different DNA sequences within this sample yield the same CDR3. The V gene is TRBV5-1, the J gene TRBJ1-1; no reliable D call. The CDR3 length is 13 residues. The germline V and J ends were trimmed by 0 bases and 0 bases, with 3 bases remaining between them. CDR1 and CDR2 from the germline V gene are SGHRS and YFSETQ. The CDR3 nucleotides read TGCGCCAGCAGCTTGGAATTGAACACTGAAGCTTTCTTT. It encodes CASSLELNTEAFF.

The chain joins TRBV6-1 to TRBJ1-1, with no clear D. CDR3 length equals 15 residues. The ends were cut back, 2 bases at V and 1 base at J, with 11 bases in the middle. CDR1 and CDR2 from the germline V gene are MNHNS and SASEGT. DNA for the CDR3: TGTGCCAGCAGTGAAATTATTGGGAGGAACACTGAAGCTTTCTTT. It is translated as CASSEIIGRNTEAFF.

The chain links TRBV30 to TRBJ2-7; D is ambiguous. V lost 2 bases and J lost 4, with 9 bases in between. Germline V lookup: CDR1 GTSNPN, CDR2 SVGIG (reference sequence). The CDR3 loop spans 12 amino acids. CDR3 amino acids: CAWSSAAYEQYF. CDR3 nucleotide sequence: TGTGCCTGGAGTAGCGCAGCTTACGAGCAGTACTTC. Full variable domain (rest looked up from reference TRBV30 and TRBJ2-7): SQTIHQWPATLVQPVGSPLSLECTVEGTSNPNLYWYRQAAGRGLQLLFYSVGIGQISSEVPQNLSASRPQDRQFILSSKKLLLSDSGFYLCAWSSAAYEQYFGPGTRLTVT.

In its sample, this clone was seen once. The chain joins TRBV10-2 to TRBJ2-4; 9 positions match TRBD2. The ends lost 5 bases at V and 0 bases at J; junction bases unmatched: 8. Germline CDR1 reads WSHSY; CDR2 reads SAAADI. This CDR3 contains 17 residues. CDR3 nucleotides: TGCGCCAGCAGTTCTAGCGGGATAAACCTAGCCAAAAACATTCAGTACTTC. It translates to CASSSSGINLAKNIQYF.